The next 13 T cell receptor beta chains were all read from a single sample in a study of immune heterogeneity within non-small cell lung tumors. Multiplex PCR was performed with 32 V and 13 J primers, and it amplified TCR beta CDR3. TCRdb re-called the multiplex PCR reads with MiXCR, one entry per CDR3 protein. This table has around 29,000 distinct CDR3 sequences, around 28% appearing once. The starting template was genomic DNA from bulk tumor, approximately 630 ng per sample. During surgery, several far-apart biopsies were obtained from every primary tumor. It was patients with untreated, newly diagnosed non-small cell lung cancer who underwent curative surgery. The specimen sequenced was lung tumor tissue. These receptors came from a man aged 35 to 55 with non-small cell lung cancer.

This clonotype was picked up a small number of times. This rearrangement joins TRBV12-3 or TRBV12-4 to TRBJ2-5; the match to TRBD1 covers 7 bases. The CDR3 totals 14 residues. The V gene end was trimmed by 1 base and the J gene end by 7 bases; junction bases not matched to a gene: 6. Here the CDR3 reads CASSLGGGAVTQYF. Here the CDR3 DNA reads TGTGCCAGCAGTTTAGGAGGGGGCGCAGTGACCCAGTACTTC.

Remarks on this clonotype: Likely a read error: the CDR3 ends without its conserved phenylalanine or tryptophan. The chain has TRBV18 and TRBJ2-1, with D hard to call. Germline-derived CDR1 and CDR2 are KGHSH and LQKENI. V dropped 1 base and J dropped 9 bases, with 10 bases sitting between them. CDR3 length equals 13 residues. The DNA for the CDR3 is TGTGCCAGCTCACCACAAGGGCCAGCTGAGCAGTTCTTA. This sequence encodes CASSPQGPAEQFL.

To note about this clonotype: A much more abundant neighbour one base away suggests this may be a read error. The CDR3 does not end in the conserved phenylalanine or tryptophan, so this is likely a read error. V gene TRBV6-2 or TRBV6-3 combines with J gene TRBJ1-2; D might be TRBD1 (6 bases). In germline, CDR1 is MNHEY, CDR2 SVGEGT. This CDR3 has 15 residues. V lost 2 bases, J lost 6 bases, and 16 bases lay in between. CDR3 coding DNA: TGTGCCAGCAGTTACGGGCCGGGGGCGAGGAATGGCTACACCTTA. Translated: CASSYGPGARNGYTL.

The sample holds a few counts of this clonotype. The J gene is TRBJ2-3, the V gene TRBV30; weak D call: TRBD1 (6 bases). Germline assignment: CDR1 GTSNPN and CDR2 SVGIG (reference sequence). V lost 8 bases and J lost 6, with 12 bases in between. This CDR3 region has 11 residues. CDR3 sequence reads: CAGHRADTQYF. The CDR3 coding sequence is TGTGCCGGACACAGGGCGGATACGCAGTATTTT.

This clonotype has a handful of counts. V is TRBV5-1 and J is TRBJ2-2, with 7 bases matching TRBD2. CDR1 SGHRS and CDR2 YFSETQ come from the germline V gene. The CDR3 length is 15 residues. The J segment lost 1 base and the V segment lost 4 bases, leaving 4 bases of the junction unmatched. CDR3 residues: CASSNPSGNTGELFF. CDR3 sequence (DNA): TGCGCCAGCAGCAACCCTAGCGGGAACACCGGGGAGCTGTTTTTT.

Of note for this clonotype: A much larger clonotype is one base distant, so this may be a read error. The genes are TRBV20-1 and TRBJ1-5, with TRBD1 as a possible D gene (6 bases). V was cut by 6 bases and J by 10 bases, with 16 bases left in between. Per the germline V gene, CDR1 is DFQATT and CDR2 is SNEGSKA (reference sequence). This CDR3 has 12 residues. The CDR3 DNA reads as TGCAGTGCGACCACGGGGGCGAAACCCCAGCATTTT. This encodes CSATTGAKPQHF.

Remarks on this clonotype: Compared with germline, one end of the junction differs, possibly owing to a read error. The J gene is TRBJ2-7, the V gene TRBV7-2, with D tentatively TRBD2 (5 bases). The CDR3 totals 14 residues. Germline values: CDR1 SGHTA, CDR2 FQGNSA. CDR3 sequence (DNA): TGTGCCAGCAGCTTGATTAGCGCAACTTACGAGGAGTACTTC. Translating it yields CASSLISATYEEYF.

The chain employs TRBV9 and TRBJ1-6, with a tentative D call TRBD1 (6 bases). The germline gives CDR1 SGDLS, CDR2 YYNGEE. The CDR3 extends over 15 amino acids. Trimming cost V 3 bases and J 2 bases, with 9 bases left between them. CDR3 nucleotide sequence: TGTGCCAGCAGCGCTCGACAGGCCTATAATTCACCCCTCCACTTT. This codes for CASSARQAYNSPLHF.

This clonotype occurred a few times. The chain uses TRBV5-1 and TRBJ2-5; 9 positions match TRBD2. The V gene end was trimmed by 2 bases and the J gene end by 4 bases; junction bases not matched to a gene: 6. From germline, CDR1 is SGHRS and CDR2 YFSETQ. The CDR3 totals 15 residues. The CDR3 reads CASSFSGSWGETQYF. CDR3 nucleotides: TGCGCCAGCAGCTTTAGCGGGAGTTGGGGAGAGACCCAGTACTTC.

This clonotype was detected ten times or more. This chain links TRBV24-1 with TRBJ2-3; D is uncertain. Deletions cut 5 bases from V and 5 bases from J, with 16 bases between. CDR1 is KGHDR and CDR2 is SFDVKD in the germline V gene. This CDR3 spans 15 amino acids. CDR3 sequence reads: CATSVRGRGLDTQYF. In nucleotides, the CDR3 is TGTGCCACCAGTGTAAGAGGCCGAGGCTTAGATACGCAGTATTTT.

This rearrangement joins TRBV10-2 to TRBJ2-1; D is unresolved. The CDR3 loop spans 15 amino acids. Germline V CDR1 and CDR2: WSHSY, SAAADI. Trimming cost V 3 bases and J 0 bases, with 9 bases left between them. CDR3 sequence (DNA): TGCGCCAGCAGTGACCTGCGGAGCTCCTACAATGAGCAGTTCTTC. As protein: CASSDLRSSYNEQFF.

In nucleotides, the CDR3 is TGTGCCAGCATCCGACAGGGTCAAGGCTACACCTTC. Translation gives CASIRQGQGYTF. The chain has TRBV5-4 and TRBJ1-2; 7 nucleotides align to TRBD1. V shed 6 bases and J 8 bases; nucleotides not matched to a gene: 7. Per germline, CDR1 SGHNT and CDR2 YYREEE (reference sequence). The length of the CDR3 is 12 residues.

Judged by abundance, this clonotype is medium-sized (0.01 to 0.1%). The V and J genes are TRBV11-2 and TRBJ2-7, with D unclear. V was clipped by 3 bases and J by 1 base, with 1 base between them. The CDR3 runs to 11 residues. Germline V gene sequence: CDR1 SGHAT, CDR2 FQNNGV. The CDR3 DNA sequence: TGTGCCAGCAGCTTTTCCTACGAGCAGTACTTC. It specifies CASSFSYEQYF.